These T cell receptor beta chains were read from a single sample in a study of response to subunit inactivated influenza vaccine. TCRdb reprocessed the RT-PCR reads via MiXCR and lists one record per CDR3 protein. This table has just under 550,000 distinct CDR3 sequences, around 21% appearing once. These sequences were also reported in another study, on T cells expressing NK-cell markers.

Sequencing used CD4+ T cells sorted from PBMCs, obtained 12 days after vaccination. The receptors stem from a man aged 45-65 years who received an inactivated influenza vaccine. Both conserved end residues are part of each CDR3. A D gene is named only where the DNA matches it firmly. A row's size may be missing; if present it is once, few, many or a size class.

clone_size: few; d_call: TRBD2; v_call: TRBV4-2; j_call: TRBJ2-1; cdr3_aa: CASSQLAGLLNEQFF
clone_size: NA; d_call: NA; v_call: TRBV10-2; j_call: TRBJ1-2; cdr3_aa: CASSVPGPQGYTF
clone_size: NA; d_call: TRBD2; v_call: TRBV7-2; j_call: TRBJ2-5; cdr3_aa: CASSYGTSGGQETQYF
clone_size: NA; d_call: TRBD1; v_call: TRBV4-3; j_call: TRBJ2-3; cdr3_aa: CASSLSGTGGPTDTQYF
clone_size: many; d_call: TRBD1; v_call: TRBV20-1; j_call: TRBJ1-4; cdr3_aa: CSAPTGVSNEKLFF
clone_size: NA; d_call: TRBD1; v_call: TRBV6-2/TRBV6-3; j_call: TRBJ2-1; cdr3_aa: CASSNNRDRGHEQFF
clone_size: NA; d_call: TRBD2; v_call: TRBV6-4; j_call: TRBJ2-1; cdr3_aa: CASSRLAGVGEQFF
clone_size: once; d_call: NA; v_call: TRBV20-1; j_call: TRBJ2-5; cdr3_aa: CSARLDLQETQYF
clone_size: few; d_call: TRBD2; v_call: TRBV20-1; j_call: TRBJ2-3; cdr3_aa: CSARVFVREGQDTQYF
clone_size: NA; d_call: NA; v_call: TRBV7-2; j_call: TRBJ2-7; cdr3_aa: CASRHGGGSYEQYF
clone_size: NA; d_call: NA; v_call: TRBV4-2; j_call: TRBJ2-5; cdr3_aa: CASSQAEGFGETQYF
clone_size: few; d_call: NA; v_call: TRBV20-1; j_call: TRBJ2-5; cdr3_aa: CSATRTAQETQYF
clone_size: NA; d_call: NA; v_call: TRBV11-2; j_call: TRBJ2-3; cdr3_aa: CASSSFFPPDTQYF
clone_size: once; d_call: NA; v_call: TRBV7-9; j_call: TRBJ2-3; cdr3_aa: CASSSVDLRRQYF
clone_size: few; d_call: NA; v_call: TRBV27; j_call: TRBJ2-7; cdr3_aa: CASSLAPRLYEQYF
clone_size: NA; d_call: NA; v_call: TRBV20-1; j_call: TRBJ2-7; cdr3_aa: CSATRYEQYF
clone_size: few; d_call: NA; v_call: TRBV5-1; j_call: TRBJ2-1; cdr3_aa: CASSLGSSVHEQFF
clone_size: few; d_call: TRBD2; v_call: TRBV10-3; j_call: TRBJ2-1; cdr3_aa: CAIGTSGGYNEQFF
clone_size: many; d_call: NA; v_call: TRBV12-3/TRBV12-4; j_call: TRBJ2-4; cdr3_aa: CATLQDPGIQYF
clone_size: NA; d_call: TRBD2; v_call: TRBV12-3/TRBV12-4; j_call: TRBJ2-5; cdr3_aa: CASSLEAGGPSLETQYF
clone_size: few; d_call: TRBD2; v_call: TRBV7-9; j_call: TRBJ2-7; cdr3_aa: CASSLRSSGGFYEQYF
clone_size: NA; d_call: NA; v_call: TRBV7-8; j_call: TRBJ2-7; cdr3_aa: CASSLGGLGYEQYF
clone_size: NA; d_call: NA; v_call: TRBV7-2; j_call: TRBJ1-1; cdr3_aa: CASSLFPRRLNTEAFF
clone_size: few; d_call: NA; v_call: TRBV6-2/TRBV6-3; j_call: TRBJ1-5; cdr3_aa: CASSYTERSWPQHF
clone_size: NA; d_call: TRBD1; v_call: TRBV6-1; j_call: TRBJ2-7; cdr3_aa: CASSRLGTGGSYEHYF
clone_size: few; d_call: NA; v_call: TRBV7-3; j_call: TRBJ1-1; cdr3_aa: CASSLTEARATEAFF
clone_size: NA; d_call: TRBD1; v_call: TRBV5-1; j_call: TRBJ1-2; cdr3_aa: CASSSGQGAEGYTF
clone_size: NA; d_call: NA; v_call: TRBV2; j_call: TRBJ2-1; cdr3_aa: CASTGGYNEQFF
clone_size: few; d_call: TRBD1; v_call: TRBV15; j_call: TRBJ2-7; cdr3_aa: CATSTRTGASRTYEQYF
clone_size: many; d_call: NA; v_call: TRBV6-5; j_call: TRBJ1-5; cdr3_aa: CASSFNSNQPQHF
clone_size: NA; d_call: TRBD1; v_call: TRBV2; j_call: TRBJ2-3; cdr3_aa: CASTRDRGTDTQYF
clone_size: few; d_call: TRBD1; v_call: TRBV5-6; j_call: TRBJ1-5; cdr3_aa: CASSWGQGRDQPQHF
clone_size: few; d_call: NA; v_call: TRBV6-5; j_call: TRBJ1-1; cdr3_aa: CASSYEGRAFF
clone_size: few; d_call: TRBD2; v_call: TRBV20-1; j_call: TRBJ2-7; cdr3_aa: CSTPRGLGYEQYF
clone_size: many; d_call: TRBD2; v_call: TRBV7-9; j_call: TRBJ2-1; cdr3_aa: CASSLAERGGAQEFF
clone_size: NA; d_call: TRBD1; v_call: TRBV7-9; j_call: TRBJ2-1; cdr3_aa: CASGTLGTGSYNEQFF
clone_size: NA; d_call: TRBD2; v_call: TRBV6-5; j_call: TRBJ2-3; cdr3_aa: CASSYSSGGRTDTQYF
clone_size: NA; d_call: NA; v_call: TRBV5-1; j_call: TRBJ2-1; cdr3_aa: CASSTELGTNEQFF